A selection of T cell receptor beta chains follows, all from one sample in a study of CD8 T cells in ankylosing spondylitis. TCRdb re-called the 5' RACE reads through MiXCR, storing one row per CDR3 protein. The data hold 150,000 to 200,000 distinct CDR3 sequences, with 25% to 35% observed a single time. The material sequenced was synovial fluid, either unsorted or a sorted T cell fraction (not recorded which). Every receptor here comes from a male donor with ankylosing spondylitis. The CDR3 runs from the conserved cysteine through the conserved F or W. The order of the fields is V gene, D gene, clone size, J gene, CDR3 protein, CDR3 DNA. D genes are given only for firm matches. A clone size is listed for some rows: how often the clone was seen (once, few, many), or a class if it is expanded.

V gene: TRBV24-1
D gene: TRBD1
clone size: NA
J gene: TRBJ1-2
CDR3 protein: CATSDTDRAYGYTF
CDR3 DNA: TGTGCCACCAGTGACACTGACAGGGCCTATGGCTACACCTTC

V gene: TRBV20-1
D gene: TRBD2
clone size: NA
J gene: TRBJ2-7
CDR3 protein: CSARELRSSGLPWEYF
CDR3 DNA: TGCAGTGCTAGAGAGCTACGGTCTAGCGGCCTCCCCTGGGAGTACTTC

V gene: TRBV27
D gene: NA
clone size: NA
J gene: TRBJ2-1
CDR3 protein: CASSLVGSSYNEQFF
CDR3 DNA: TGTGCCAGCAGTTTAGTCGGGAGCTCCTACAATGAGCAGTTCTTC

V gene: TRBV7-2
D gene: NA
clone size: few
J gene: TRBJ1-1
CDR3 protein: CASSLDWGGTEAFF
CDR3 DNA: TGTGCCAGCAGCTTAGATTGGGGGGGCACTGAAGCTTTCTTT

V gene: TRBV28
D gene: TRBD1
clone size: NA
J gene: TRBJ1-6
CDR3 protein: CASTPYPAGGYSPLHF
CDR3 DNA: TGTGCCAGCACCCCCTATCCGGCAGGGGGATATTCACCCCTCCACTTT

V gene: TRBV16
D gene: NA
clone size: once
J gene: TRBJ1-2
CDR3 protein: CASSQSQGRIKGYTF
CDR3 DNA: TGTGCCAGCAGCCAATCCCAGGGCAGGATTAAGGGCTACACCTTC

V gene: TRBV5-1
D gene: TRBD1
clone size: few
J gene: TRBJ2-7
CDR3 protein: CASSPQITGDEQYF
CDR3 DNA: TGCGCCAGCAGCCCCCAAATCACAGGGGACGAGCAGTACTTC

V gene: TRBV27
D gene: NA
clone size: few
J gene: TRBJ2-5
CDR3 protein: CASTTFEVGRETQYF
CDR3 DNA: TGTGCCAGCACGACATTTGAGGTCGGGAGAGAGACCCAGTACTTC

V gene: TRBV2
D gene: TRBD2
clone size: once
J gene: TRBJ2-2
CDR3 protein: CASSEVEAGVTGELFF
CDR3 DNA: TGTGCCAGCAGTGAGGTCGAAGCGGGAGTCACCGGGGAGCTGTTTTTT

V gene: TRBV20-1
D gene: NA
clone size: NA
J gene: TRBJ1-6
CDR3 protein: CSAPGRVSPLHF
CDR3 DNA: TGCAGTGCCCCCGGCAGGGTTTCACCCCTCCACTTT

V gene: TRBV13
D gene: TRBD1
clone size: few
J gene: TRBJ2-1
CDR3 protein: CASSLFGQGPHNEQFF
CDR3 DNA: TGTGCCAGCAGCTTGTTTGGACAGGGTCCCCACAATGAGCAGTTCTTC

V gene: TRBV20-1
D gene: TRBD1
clone size: NA
J gene: TRBJ2-7
CDR3 protein: CSASPRDRTYEQYF
CDR3 DNA: TGCAGTGCTAGCCCCCGGGACAGGACCTACGAGCAGTACTTC

V gene: TRBV29-1
D gene: NA
clone size: many
J gene: TRBJ2-7
CDR3 protein: CSVATGPSYEQYF
CDR3 DNA: TGCAGCGTCGCCACAGGACCCTCCTACGAGCAGTACTTC

V gene: TRBV12-3/TRBV12-4
D gene: TRBD1
clone size: NA
J gene: TRBJ1-1
CDR3 protein: CASSHTGGNPTEAFF
CDR3 DNA: TGTGCCAGCAGCCACACAGGGGGCAACCCAACTGAAGCTTTCTTT

V gene: TRBV12-3/TRBV12-4
D gene: NA
clone size: NA
J gene: TRBJ2-3
CDR3 protein: CASSITGRQDTQYF
CDR3 DNA: TGTGCCAGCAGCATTACGGGGCGCCAAGATACGCAGTATTTT

V gene: TRBV10-3
D gene: NA
clone size: once
J gene: TRBJ1-4
CDR3 protein: CAISEKQGKLFF
CDR3 DNA: TGTGCCATCAGTGAAAAACAGGGAAAACTGTTTTTT

V gene: TRBV5-1
D gene: NA
clone size: NA
J gene: TRBJ2-7
CDR3 protein: CASSLAQGYSYEQYF
CDR3 DNA: TGCGCCAGCAGCTTGGCCCAGGGATACTCCTACGAGCAGTACTTC

V gene: TRBV30
D gene: TRBD1
clone size: NA
J gene: TRBJ1-2
CDR3 protein: CAWSAGGYGYTF
CDR3 DNA: TGTGCCTGGAGTGCAGGGGGCTATGGCTACACCTTC

V gene: TRBV29-1
D gene: NA
clone size: NA
J gene: TRBJ1-2
CDR3 protein: CSVARLGDGYTF
CDR3 DNA: TGCAGCGTTGCCCGCCTGGGGGATGGCTACACCTTC

V gene: TRBV20-1
D gene: TRBD2
clone size: many
J gene: TRBJ2-5
CDR3 protein: CSASLGLAGGPRETQYF
CDR3 DNA: TGCAGTGCTTCCTTGGGACTAGCGGGAGGGCCTAGGGAGACCCAGTACTTC

V gene: TRBV7-2
D gene: TRBD1
clone size: NA
J gene: TRBJ1-1
CDR3 protein: CASSFDRQGNTEAFF
CDR3 DNA: TGTGCCAGCTCCTTCGACAGACAGGGGAACACTGAAGCTTTCTTT

V gene: TRBV12-3/TRBV12-4
D gene: NA
clone size: NA
J gene: TRBJ1-1
CDR3 protein: CASSFRGEAFF
CDR3 DNA: TGTGCCAGCAGTTTTCGAGGGGAAGCTTTCTTT

V gene: TRBV18
D gene: NA
clone size: many
J gene: TRBJ1-1
CDR3 protein: CASSPPGRPMNTEAFF
CDR3 DNA: TGTGCCAGCTCACCCCCGGGGAGGCCGATGAACACTGAAGCTTTCTTT

V gene: TRBV12-5
D gene: NA
clone size: few
J gene: TRBJ2-3
CDR3 protein: CASGLGRWGTSEDTQYF
CDR3 DNA: TGTGCTAGTGGTTTGGGGAGGTGGGGGACTTCCGAAGATACGCAGTATTTT

V gene: TRBV7-2
D gene: NA
clone size: NA
J gene: TRBJ1-5
CDR3 protein: CASSQTNSNQPQHF
CDR3 DNA: TGTGCCAGCAGCCAAACGAACAGCAATCAGCCCCAGCATTTT

V gene: TRBV5-1
D gene: NA
clone size: NA
J gene: TRBJ1-2
CDR3 protein: CASSSPDRKGAYGYTF
CDR3 DNA: TGCGCCAGCAGCTCCCCCGATAGAAAGGGCGCTTATGGCTACACCTTC

V gene: TRBV4-1
D gene: NA
clone size: few
J gene: TRBJ2-5
CDR3 protein: CASSHLGGQYQETQYF
CDR3 DNA: TGCGCCAGCAGCCACCTAGGCGGGCAGTACCAAGAGACCCAGTACTTC

V gene: TRBV6-1
D gene: NA
clone size: NA
J gene: TRBJ1-5
CDR3 protein: CASGRVQPQHF
CDR3 DNA: TGTGCCAGCGGGAGGGTGCAGCCCCAGCATTTT

V gene: TRBV5-1
D gene: TRBD1
clone size: NA
J gene: TRBJ2-5
CDR3 protein: CASSAGDRQETQYF
CDR3 DNA: TGCGCCAGCAGCGCCGGGGACAGACAAGAGACCCAGTACTTC

V gene: TRBV29-1
D gene: TRBD1
clone size: many
J gene: TRBJ2-1
CDR3 protein: CSVQPLRSGTGSYNEQFF
CDR3 DNA: TGCAGCGTTCAACCACTCCGGTCCGGGACAGGGTCCTACAATGAGCAGTTCTTC

V gene: TRBV12-3/TRBV12-4
D gene: NA
clone size: many
J gene: TRBJ2-1
CDR3 protein: CASSVIQQARNEQFF
CDR3 DNA: TGTGCCAGCAGTGTCATCCAGCAAGCTAGAAATGAGCAGTTCTTC

V gene: TRBV20-1
D gene: TRBD2
clone size: NA
J gene: TRBJ2-2
CDR3 protein: CSAHGGGPGELFF
CDR3 DNA: TGCAGTGCCCACGGGGGGGGCCCCGGGGAGCTGTTTTTT

V gene: TRBV7-2
D gene: NA
clone size: many
J gene: TRBJ2-5
CDR3 protein: CASSGALTGTQYF
CDR3 DNA: TGTGCCAGCAGCGGGGCCCTCACCGGGACCCAGTACTTC

V gene: TRBV4-1
D gene: NA
clone size: NA
J gene: TRBJ2-6
CDR3 protein: CASSQDYSGANVLTF
CDR3 DNA: TGCGCCAGCAGCCAAGATTATTCTGGGGCCAACGTCCTGACTTTC

V gene: TRBV20-1
D gene: NA
clone size: few
J gene: TRBJ2-1
CDR3 protein: CSAFMGNEQFF
CDR3 DNA: TGCAGTGCTTTTATGGGCAATGAGCAGTTCTTC

V gene: TRBV20-1
D gene: TRBD2
clone size: many
J gene: TRBJ2-1
CDR3 protein: CSARSRTSGRDLSYNEQFF
CDR3 DNA: TGCAGTGCTAGATCCCGGACTAGCGGGAGGGATCTCTCCTACAATGAGCAGTTCTTC

V gene: TRBV18
D gene: TRBD1
clone size: few
J gene: TRBJ2-5
CDR3 protein: CASSPPLGGRETQYF
CDR3 DNA: TGTGCCAGCTCACCACCTCTAGGGGGCCGAGAGACCCAGTACTTC

V gene: TRBV20-1
D gene: NA
clone size: NA
J gene: TRBJ2-1
CDR3 protein: CSARDLVREGSYNEQFF
CDR3 DNA: TGCAGTGCTAGAGATTTGGTAAGAGAAGGGTCCTACAATGAGCAGTTCTTC

V gene: TRBV21-1
D gene: NA
clone size: few
J gene: TRBJ1-5
CDR3 protein: CASSTEHSNQPQHF
CDR3 DNA: TGTGCCAGCAGCACAGAACATAGCAATCAGCCCCAGCATTTT

V gene: TRBV15
D gene: TRBD2
clone size: NA
J gene: TRBJ2-1
CDR3 protein: CATSRVRLARNEQFF
CDR3 DNA: TGTGCCACCAGCAGAGTAAGACTAGCGCGAAATGAGCAGTTCTTC

V gene: TRBV30
D gene: NA
clone size: NA
J gene: TRBJ1-1
CDR3 protein: CAWSVQLNTEAFF
CDR3 DNA: TGTGCCTGGAGTGTTCAGCTGAACACTGAAGCTTTCTTT

V gene: TRBV29-1
D gene: NA
clone size: NA
J gene: TRBJ1-1
CDR3 protein: CSVEDTGRAPSRTEAFF
CDR3 DNA: TGCAGCGTTGAAGATACAGGCAGGGCCCCCAGCCGCACTGAAGCTTTCTTT

V gene: TRBV18
D gene: NA
clone size: many
J gene: TRBJ2-7
CDR3 protein: CASSPTTYEQYF
CDR3 DNA: TGTGCCAGCTCACCAACGACCTACGAGCAGTACTTC

V gene: TRBV10-3
D gene: NA
clone size: few
J gene: TRBJ2-1
CDR3 protein: CAISATGLNNEQFF
CDR3 DNA: TGTGCCATCAGTGCTACAGGCCTAAACAATGAGCAGTTCTTC

V gene: TRBV20-1
D gene: TRBD1
clone size: once
J gene: TRBJ2-5
CDR3 protein: CSARTGQVEGTQYF
CDR3 DNA: TGCAGTGCTAGAACAGGACAGGTTGAGGGGACCCAGTACTTC

V gene: TRBV12-3/TRBV12-4
D gene: NA
clone size: NA
J gene: TRBJ1-5
CDR3 protein: CASSFSGNSPQHF
CDR3 DNA: TGTGCCAGCAGTTTCTCGGGGAATTCGCCCCAGCATTTT